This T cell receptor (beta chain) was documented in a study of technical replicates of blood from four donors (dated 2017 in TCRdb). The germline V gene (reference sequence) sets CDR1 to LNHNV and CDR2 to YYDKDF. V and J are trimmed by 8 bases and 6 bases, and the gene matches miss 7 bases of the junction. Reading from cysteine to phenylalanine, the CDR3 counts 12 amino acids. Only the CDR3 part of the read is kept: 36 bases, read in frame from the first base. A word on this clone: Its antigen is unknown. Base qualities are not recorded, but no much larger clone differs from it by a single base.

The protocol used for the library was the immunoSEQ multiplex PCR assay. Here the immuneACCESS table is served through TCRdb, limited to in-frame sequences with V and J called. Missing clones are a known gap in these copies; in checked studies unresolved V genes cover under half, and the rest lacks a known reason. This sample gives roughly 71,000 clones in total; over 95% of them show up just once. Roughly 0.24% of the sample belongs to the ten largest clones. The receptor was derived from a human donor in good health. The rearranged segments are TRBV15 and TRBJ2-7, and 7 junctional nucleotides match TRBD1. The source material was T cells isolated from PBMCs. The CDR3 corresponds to CATRAGGVEQYF. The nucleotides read TGTGCCACCCGAGCAGGGGGAGTCGAGCAGTACTTC.